Listed below are T cell receptor beta chains from one sample, sequenced in a study of blood T cell repertoires in COVID-19. Repertoires were generated with immunoSEQ multiplex PCR, while TCRdb's copy carries only in-frame clones and drops some. The sample has approximately 100,000 clones; approximately 92% are singletons. What was sequenced was peripheral blood. The receptors shown here come from a man in his fifties with active COVID-19. Each CDR3 is given with its conserved first and last residue. D genes are given only for firm matches. Clone size is stated in some rows and not others, as once, few, many or a class when expanded.

d_call j_call clone_size v_call cdr3_nt cdr3_aa
TRBD1 TRBJ2-7 . TRBV5-1 TGCGCCAGCAGCTTCGGGACAGGGGGCTACGAGCAGTACTTC CASSFGTGGYEQYF
TRBD2 TRBJ2-1 once TRBV19 TGTGCCAGTAAGCGGGAGGGAGCATACAATGAGCAGTTCTTC CASKREGAYNEQFF
TRBD2 TRBJ2-1 once TRBV7-9 TGTGCCAGCAGCCCACCCCCGGGAAAAGCGGGGACCTACAATGAGCAGTTCTTC CASSPPPGKAGTYNEQFF
. TRBJ2-2 . TRBV6-2/TRBV6-3 TGTGCCAGCAGTTTCGCGGGACTCTTCGCGAACACCGGGGAGCTGTTTTTT CASSFAGLFANTGELFF
TRBD1 TRBJ1-2 . TRBV7-9 TGTGCCACACAGGGGGCTAGAAGTGGCTACACCTTC CATQGARSGYTF
TRBD2 TRBJ2-1 . TRBV7-3 TGTGCCAGCAGCTTAACGGGAGGGAATACCTACAATGAGCAGTTCTTC CASSLTGGNTYNEQFF
. TRBJ1-1 . TRBV6-5 TGTGCCAGCAGTTACGGAGGTAGCCTCCGGGGCACTGAAGCTTTCTTT CASSYGGSLRGTEAFF
TRBD1 TRBJ2-3 . TRBV5-1 TGCGCCAGCAGCCGGGACAGGCGAGATACGCAGTATTTT CASSRDRRDTQYF
TRBD1 TRBJ1-1 once TRBV5-1 TGCGCCAGCAGCTCGACAGGGGGGAACACTGAAGCTTTCTTT CASSSTGGNTEAFF
. TRBJ2-2 . TRBV7-3 TGTGCCAGCAGCTTAAGGAGGACAGCGAACACCGGGGAGCTGTTTTTT CASSLRRTANTGELFF
. TRBJ1-2 . TRBV28 TGTGCCAGCAGTCTGAGGGCCGATGGCTACACCTTC CASSLRADGYTF
TRBD2 TRBJ2-5 . TRBV7-3 TGTGCCAGCAGCCCCACTAGCGCCACTAGGGAGACCCAGTACTTC CASSPTSATRETQYF
. TRBJ1-1 . TRBV7-3 TGTGCCAGCAGCTTAATCTTCTCGTCTGAAGCTTTCTTT CASSLIFSSEAFF
TRBD2 TRBJ2-2 . TRBV30 TGTGCCTGGATGGGGGGAGGCGGGAGTTACGGGGAGCTGTTTTTT CAWMGGGGSYGELFF
. TRBJ1-3 . TRBV18 TGTGCCAGCTCACCACCCGGCAGGGGTGGAAACACCATATATTTT CASSPPGRGGNTIYF
TRBD1 TRBJ2-7 . TRBV28 TGTGCCAGCAGTTCGCCATCGACAGGGTACGAGCAGTACTTC CASSSPSTGYEQYF
TRBD2 TRBJ2-1 . TRBV18 TGTGCCAGCTCACCGAGCGGGGGCAATGAGCAGTTCTTC CASSPSGGNEQFF
TRBD1 TRBJ2-2 . TRBV3-1/TRBV3-2 TGTGCCAGCAGCCTGCGGACAGGGGACACCGGGGAGCTGTTTTTT CASSLRTGDTGELFF